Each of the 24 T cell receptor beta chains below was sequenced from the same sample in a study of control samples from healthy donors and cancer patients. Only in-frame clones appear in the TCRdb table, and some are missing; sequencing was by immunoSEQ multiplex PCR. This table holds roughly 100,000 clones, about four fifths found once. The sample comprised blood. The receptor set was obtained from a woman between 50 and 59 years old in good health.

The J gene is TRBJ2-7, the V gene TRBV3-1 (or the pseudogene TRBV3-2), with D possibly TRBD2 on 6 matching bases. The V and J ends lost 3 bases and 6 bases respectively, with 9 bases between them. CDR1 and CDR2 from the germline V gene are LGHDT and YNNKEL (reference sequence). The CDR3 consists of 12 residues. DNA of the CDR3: TGTGCCAGCAGCCAGAGGAGGGGCGAGCAGTACTTC. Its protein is CASSQRRGEQYF.

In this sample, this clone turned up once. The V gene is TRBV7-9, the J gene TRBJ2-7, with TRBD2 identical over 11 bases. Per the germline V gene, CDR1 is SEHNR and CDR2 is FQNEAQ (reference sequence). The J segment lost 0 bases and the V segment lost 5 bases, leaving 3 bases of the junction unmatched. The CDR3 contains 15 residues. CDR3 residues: CASSLTSGSSYEQYF. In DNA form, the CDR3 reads TGTGCCAGCAGCCTAACTAGCGGGAGCTCCTACGAGCAGTACTTC.

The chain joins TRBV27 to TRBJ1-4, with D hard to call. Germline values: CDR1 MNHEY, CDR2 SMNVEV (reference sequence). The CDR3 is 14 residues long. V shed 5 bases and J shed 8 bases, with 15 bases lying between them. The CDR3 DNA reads TGTGCCAGCAGTCAACAGTTTGGTCCGGAAAAACTGTTTTTT. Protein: CASSQQFGPEKLFF.

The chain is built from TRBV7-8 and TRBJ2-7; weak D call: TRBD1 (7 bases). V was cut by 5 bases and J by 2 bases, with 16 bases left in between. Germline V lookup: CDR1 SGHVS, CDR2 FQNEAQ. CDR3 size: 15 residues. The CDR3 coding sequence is TGTGCCAGCAGCGTATCCAGGGGGGTGGCCTACGAGCAGTACTTC. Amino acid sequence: CASSVSRGVAYEQYF. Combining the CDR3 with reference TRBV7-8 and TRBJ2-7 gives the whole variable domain GAGVSQSPRYKVAKRGQDVALRCDPISGHVSLFWYQQALGQGPEFLTYFQNEAQLDKSGLPSDRFFAERPEGSVSTLKIQRTQQEDSAVYLCASSVSRGVAYEQYFGPGTRLTVT.

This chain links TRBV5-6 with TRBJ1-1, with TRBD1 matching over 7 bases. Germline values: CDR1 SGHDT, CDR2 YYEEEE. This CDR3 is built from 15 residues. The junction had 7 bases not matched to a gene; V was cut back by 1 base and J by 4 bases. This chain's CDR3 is CASSLLQGYGTEAFF. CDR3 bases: TGTGCCAGCAGCTTGTTACAGGGGTACGGCACTGAAGCTTTCTTT.

The chain's CDR3 is CASSYLSTGYTF. The CDR3 nucleotides are TGTGCCAGCAGCTACCTAAGTACTGGCTACACCTTC. J is TRBJ1-2 and V is TRBV3-1 (or the pseudogene TRBV3-2); D unclear. Trimming removed 5 bases from V and 7 bases from J, with 11 bases in between. Per germline, CDR1 LGHDT and CDR2 YNNKEL (reference sequence). This CDR3 is built from 12 residues.

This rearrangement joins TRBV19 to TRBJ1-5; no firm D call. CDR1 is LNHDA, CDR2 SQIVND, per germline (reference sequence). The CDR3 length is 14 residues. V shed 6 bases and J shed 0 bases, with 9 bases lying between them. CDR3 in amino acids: CASSALFSNQPQHF. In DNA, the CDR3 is TGTGCCAGTAGCGCCCTATTTAGCAATCAGCCCCAGCATTTT.

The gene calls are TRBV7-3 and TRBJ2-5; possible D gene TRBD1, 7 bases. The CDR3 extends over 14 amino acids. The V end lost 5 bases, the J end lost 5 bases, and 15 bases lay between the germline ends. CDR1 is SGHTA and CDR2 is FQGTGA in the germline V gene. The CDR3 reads CASSALQGRETQYF. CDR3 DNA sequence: TGTGCCAGCAGCGCCCTACAGGGGAGGGAGACCCAGTACTTC.

CDR3 in DNA: TGTGCCAGCAGCCGTAGCGGGAGGGGGTACGAGCAGTACTTC. This codes for CASSRSGRGYEQYF. J is TRBJ2-7 and V is TRBV11-2, with 11 nucleotides matching TRBD2. Per germline, CDR1 SGHAT and CDR2 FQNNGV. Germline trimming cut 5 bases from V and 4 bases from J; bases unmatched to any gene: 4. The CDR3 contains 14 residues. Together with reference TRBV11-2 and TRBJ2-7, the CDR3 gives the full variable domain: EAGVAQSPRYKIIEKRQSVAFWCNPISGHATLYWYQQILGQGPKLLIQFQNNGVVDDSQLPKDRFSAERLKGVDSTLKIQPAKLEDSAVYLCASSRSGRGYEQYFGPGTRLTVT.

CDR3 bases: TGTGCCAGCAGTGAAGACGGGGTTTACTATAATGAGCAGTTCTTC. Its translation: CASSEDGVYYNEQFF. The gene calls are TRBV2 and TRBJ2-1; a weak D match, TRBD2 (5 bases). Deletions cut 1 base from V and 7 bases from J, with 14 bases between. The CDR3 is 15 residues long. Germline CDR1 and CDR2: SNHLY and FYNNEI.

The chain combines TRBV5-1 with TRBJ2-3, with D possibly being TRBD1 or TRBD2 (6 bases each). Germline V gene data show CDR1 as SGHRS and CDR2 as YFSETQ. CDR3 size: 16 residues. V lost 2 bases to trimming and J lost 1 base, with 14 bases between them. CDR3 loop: CASSFSGAPRTDTQYF. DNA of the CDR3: TGCGCCAGCAGCTTTTCGGGGGCACCCCGCACAGATACGCAGTATTTT.

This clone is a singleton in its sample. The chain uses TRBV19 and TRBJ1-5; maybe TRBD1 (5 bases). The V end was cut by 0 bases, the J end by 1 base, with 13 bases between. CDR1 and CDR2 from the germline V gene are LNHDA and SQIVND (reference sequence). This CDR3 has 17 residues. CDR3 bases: TGTGCCAGTAGTATAGATCTTGGGGGGACGAGCAATCAGCCCCAGCATTTT. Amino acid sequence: CASSIDLGGTSNQPQHF. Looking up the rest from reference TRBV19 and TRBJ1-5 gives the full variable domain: DGGITQSPKYLFRKEGQNVTLSCEQNLNHDAMYWYRQDPGQGLRLIYYSQIVNDFQKGDIAEGYSVSREKKESFPLTVTSAQKNPTAFYLCASSIDLGGTSNQPQHFGDGTRLSIL.

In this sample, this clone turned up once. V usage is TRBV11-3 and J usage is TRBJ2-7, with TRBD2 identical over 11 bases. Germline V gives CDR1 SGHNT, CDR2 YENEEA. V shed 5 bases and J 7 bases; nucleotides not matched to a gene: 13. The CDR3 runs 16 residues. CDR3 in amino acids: CASSTRGTSGLPEQYF. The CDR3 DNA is TGTGCCAGCAGCACGAGAGGGACTAGCGGTCTGCCGGAGCAGTACTTC.

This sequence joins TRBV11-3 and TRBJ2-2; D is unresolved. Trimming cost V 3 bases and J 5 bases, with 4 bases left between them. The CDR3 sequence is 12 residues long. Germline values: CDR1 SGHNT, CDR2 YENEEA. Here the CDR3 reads CASSFLTGELFF. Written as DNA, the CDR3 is TGTGCCAGCAGCTTCTTAACCGGGGAGCTGTTTTTT.

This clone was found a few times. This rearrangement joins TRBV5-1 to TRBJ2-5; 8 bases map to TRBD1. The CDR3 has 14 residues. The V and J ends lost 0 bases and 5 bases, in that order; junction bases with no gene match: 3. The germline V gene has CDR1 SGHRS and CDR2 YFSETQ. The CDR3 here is CASSLGRGRETQYF. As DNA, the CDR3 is TGCGCCAGCAGCTTGGGCAGGGGGCGTGAGACCCAGTACTTC.

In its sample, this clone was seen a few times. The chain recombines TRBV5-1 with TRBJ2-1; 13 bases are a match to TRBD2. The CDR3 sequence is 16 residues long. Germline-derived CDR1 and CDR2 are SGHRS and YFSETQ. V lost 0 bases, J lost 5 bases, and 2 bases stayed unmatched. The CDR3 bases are TGCGCCAGCAGCTTGGTTGGGACTAGCGGGAACAATGAGCAGTTCTTC. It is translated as CASSLVGTSGNNEQFF. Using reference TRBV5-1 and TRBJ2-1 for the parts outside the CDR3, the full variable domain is KAGVTQTPRYLIKTRGQQVTLSCSPISGHRSVSWYQQTPGQGLQFLFEYFSETQRNKGNFPGRFSGRQFSNSRSEMNVSTLELGDSALYLCASSLVGTSGNNEQFFGPGTRLTVL.

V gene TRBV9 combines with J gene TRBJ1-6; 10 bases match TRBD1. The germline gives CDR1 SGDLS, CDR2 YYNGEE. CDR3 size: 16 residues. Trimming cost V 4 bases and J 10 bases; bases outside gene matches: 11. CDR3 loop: CASSSQGGQGISPLHF. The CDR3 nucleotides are TGTGCCAGCAGCTCCCAGGGGGGACAGGGGATCTCACCCCTCCACTTT. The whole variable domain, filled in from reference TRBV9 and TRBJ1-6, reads DSGVTQTPKHLITATGQRVTLRCSPRSGDLSVYWYQQSLDQGLQFLIQYYNGEERAKGNILERFSAQQFPDLHSELNLSSLELGDSALYFCASSSQGGQGISPLHFGNGTRLTVT.

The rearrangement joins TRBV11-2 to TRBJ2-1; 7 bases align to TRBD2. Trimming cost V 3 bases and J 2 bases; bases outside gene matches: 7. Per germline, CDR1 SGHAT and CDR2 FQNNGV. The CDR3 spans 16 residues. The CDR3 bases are TGTGCCAGCAGCTTTTCGGGGGGATCTGCCTACAATGAGCAGTTCTTC. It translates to CASSFSGGSAYNEQFF. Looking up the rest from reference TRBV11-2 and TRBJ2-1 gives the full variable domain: EAGVAQSPRYKIIEKRQSVAFWCNPISGHATLYWYQQILGQGPKLLIQFQNNGVVDDSQLPKDRFSAERLKGVDSTLKIQPAKLEDSAVYLCASSFSGGSAYNEQFFGPGTRLTVL.

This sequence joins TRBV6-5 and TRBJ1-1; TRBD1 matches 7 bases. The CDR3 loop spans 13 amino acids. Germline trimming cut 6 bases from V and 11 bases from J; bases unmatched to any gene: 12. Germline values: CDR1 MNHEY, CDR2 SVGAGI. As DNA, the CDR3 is TGTGCCAGCAGATCACCTGGACAGGCGGGGGCTTTCTTT. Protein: CASRSPGQAGAFF.

CDR3 loop: CASSTTSGGADTQYF. The CDR3 region has the DNA TGTGCCAGTAGTACGACTAGCGGGGGGGCAGATACGCAGTATTTT. The genes are TRBV19 and TRBJ2-3, with 14 bases identical to TRBD2. CDR1 is LNHDA, CDR2 SQIVND, per germline (reference sequence). J gave up 4 bases and V 4 bases, and 1 base lay outside the gene matches. The CDR3 contains 15 residues.

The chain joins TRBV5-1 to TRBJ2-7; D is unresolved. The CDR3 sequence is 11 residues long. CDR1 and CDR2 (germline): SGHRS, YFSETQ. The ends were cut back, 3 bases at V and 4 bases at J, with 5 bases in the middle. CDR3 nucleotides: TGCGCCAGCAGCTCCGGATACGAGCAGTACTTC. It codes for CASSSGYEQYF.

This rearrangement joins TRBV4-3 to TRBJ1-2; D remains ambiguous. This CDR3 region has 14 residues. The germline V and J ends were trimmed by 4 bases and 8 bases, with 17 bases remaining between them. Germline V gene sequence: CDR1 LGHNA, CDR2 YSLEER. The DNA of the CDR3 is TGCGCCAGCAGCCCCAACGTTCTGGGGATCGGCTACACCTTC. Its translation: CASSPNVLGIGYTF.

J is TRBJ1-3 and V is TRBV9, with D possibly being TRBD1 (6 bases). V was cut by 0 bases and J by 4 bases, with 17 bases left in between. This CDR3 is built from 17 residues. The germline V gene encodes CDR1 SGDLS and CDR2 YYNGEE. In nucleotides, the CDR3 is TGTGCCAGCAGCGTAGAGGACACTCCAGGGGTGGGAAACACCATATATTTT. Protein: CASSVEDTPGVGNTIYF.

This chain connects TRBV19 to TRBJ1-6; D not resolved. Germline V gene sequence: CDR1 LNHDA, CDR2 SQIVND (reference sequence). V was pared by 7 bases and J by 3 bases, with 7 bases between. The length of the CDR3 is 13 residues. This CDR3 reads CASTAGYNSPLHF. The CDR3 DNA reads TGTGCCAGTACGGCAGGCTATAATTCACCCCTCCACTTT.